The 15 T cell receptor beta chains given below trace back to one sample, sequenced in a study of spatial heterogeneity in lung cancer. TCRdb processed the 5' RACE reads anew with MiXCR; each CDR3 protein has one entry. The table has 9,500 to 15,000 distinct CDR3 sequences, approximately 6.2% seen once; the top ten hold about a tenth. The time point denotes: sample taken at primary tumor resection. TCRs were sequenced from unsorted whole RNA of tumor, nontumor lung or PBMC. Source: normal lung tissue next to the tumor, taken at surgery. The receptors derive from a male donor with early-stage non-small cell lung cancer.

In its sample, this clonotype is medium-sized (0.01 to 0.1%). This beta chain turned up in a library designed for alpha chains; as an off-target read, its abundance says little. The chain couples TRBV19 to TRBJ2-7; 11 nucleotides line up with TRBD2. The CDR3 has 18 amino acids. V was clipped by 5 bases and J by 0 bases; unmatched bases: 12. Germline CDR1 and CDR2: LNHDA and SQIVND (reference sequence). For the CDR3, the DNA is TGTGCCAGTAGTCCCCTCGGCCGACTAGCGGGATCCTCCTACGAGCAGTACTTC. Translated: CASSPLGRLAGSSYEQYF.

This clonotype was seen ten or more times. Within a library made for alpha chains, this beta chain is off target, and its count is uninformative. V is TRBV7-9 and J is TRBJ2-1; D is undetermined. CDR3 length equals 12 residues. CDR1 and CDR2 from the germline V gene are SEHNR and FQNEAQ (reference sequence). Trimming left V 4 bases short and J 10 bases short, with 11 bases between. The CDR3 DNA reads TGTGCCAGCAGCTACGACGGGTACGAGCAGTTCTTC. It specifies CASSYDGYEQFF. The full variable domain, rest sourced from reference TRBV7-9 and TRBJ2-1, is DTGVSQNPRHKITKRGQNVTFRCDPISEHNRLYWYRQTLGQGPEFLTYFQNEAQLEKSRLLSDRFSAERPKGSFSTLEIQRTEQGDSAMYLCASSYDGYEQFFGPGTRLTVL.

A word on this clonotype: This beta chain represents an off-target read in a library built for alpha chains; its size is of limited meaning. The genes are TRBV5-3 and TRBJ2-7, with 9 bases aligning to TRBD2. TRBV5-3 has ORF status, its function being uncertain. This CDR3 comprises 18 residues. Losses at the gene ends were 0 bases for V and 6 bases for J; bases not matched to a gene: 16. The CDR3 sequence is CARSLDSGSKVLRAEQYF. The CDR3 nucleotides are TGTGCCAGAAGCTTGGATAGCGGGAGTAAGGTACTACGCGCCGAGCAGTACTTC.

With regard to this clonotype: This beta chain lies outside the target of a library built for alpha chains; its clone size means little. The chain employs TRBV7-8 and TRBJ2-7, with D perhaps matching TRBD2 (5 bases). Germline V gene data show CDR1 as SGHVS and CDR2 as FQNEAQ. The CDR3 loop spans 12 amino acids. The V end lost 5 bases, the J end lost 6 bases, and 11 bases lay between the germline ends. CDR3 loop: CASSRGLSEQYF. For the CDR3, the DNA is TGTGCCAGCAGCCGAGGACTTTCCGAGCAGTACTTC.

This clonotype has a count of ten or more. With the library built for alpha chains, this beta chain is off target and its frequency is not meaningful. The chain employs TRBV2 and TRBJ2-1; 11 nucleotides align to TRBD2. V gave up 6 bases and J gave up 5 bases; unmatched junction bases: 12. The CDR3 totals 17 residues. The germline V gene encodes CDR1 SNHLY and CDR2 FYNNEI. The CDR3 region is CASRAWGLAGGDNEQFF. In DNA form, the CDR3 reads TGTGCCAGCAGAGCCTGGGGGCTAGCGGGAGGAGACAATGAGCAGTTCTTC.

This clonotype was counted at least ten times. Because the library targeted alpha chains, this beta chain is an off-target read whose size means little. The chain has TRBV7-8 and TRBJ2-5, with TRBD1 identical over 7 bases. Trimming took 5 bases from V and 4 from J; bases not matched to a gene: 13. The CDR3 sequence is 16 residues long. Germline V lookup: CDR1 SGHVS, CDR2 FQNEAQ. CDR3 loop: CASSLQRGTVRETQYF. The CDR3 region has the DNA TGTGCCAGCAGCCTCCAAAGGGGGACAGTAAGAGAGACCCAGTACTTC. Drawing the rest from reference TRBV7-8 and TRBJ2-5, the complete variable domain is GAGVSQSPRYKVAKRGQDVALRCDPISGHVSLFWYQQALGQGPEFLTYFQNEAQLDKSGLPSDRFFAERPEGSVSTLKIQRTQQEDSAVYLCASSLQRGTVRETQYFGPGTRLLVL.

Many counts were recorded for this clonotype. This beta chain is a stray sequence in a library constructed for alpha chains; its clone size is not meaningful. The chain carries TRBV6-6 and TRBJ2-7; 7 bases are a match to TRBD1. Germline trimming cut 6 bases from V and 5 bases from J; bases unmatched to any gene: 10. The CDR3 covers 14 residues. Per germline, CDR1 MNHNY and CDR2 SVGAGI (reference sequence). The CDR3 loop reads CASSLPGTVDEQYF. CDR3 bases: TGTGCCAGCAGCCTTCCCGGGACAGTTGACGAGCAGTACTTC.

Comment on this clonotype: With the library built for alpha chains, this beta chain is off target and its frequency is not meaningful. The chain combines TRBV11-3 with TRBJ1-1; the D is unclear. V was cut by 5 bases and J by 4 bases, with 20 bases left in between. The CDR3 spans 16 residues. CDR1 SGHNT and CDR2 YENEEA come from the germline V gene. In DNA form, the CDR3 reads TGTGCCAGCAGCGAGGGAATGTCCGGGCCTCGCACTGAAGCTTTCTTT. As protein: CASSEGMSGPRTEAFF.

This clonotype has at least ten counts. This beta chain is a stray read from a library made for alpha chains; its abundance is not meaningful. The CDR3 loop is CASTGTGGGSYNEQFF. The CDR3 DNA sequence: TGTGCCAGCACCGGGACAGGGGGCGGCTCCTACAATGAGCAGTTCTTC. V is TRBV6-5 and J is TRBJ2-1; 12 bases align to TRBD1. V was pared by 7 bases and J by 0 bases, with 4 bases of the junction left unmatched. This CDR3 is built from 16 residues. In germline, CDR1 is MNHEY, CDR2 SVGAGI.

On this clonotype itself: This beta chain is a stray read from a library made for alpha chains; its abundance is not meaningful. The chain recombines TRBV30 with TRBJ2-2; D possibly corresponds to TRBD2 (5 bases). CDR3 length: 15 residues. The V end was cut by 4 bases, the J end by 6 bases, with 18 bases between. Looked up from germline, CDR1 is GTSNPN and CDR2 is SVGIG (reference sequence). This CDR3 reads CAWTRSLAFAGELFF. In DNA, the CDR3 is TGTGCCTGGACCCGATCGCTAGCTTTTGCCGGGGAGCTGTTTTTT.

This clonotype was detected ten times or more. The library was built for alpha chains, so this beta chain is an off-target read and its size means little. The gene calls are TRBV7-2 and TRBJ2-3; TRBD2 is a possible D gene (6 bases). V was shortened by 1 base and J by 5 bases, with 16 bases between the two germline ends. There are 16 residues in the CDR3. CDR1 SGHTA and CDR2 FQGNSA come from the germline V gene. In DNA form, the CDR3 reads TGTGCCAGCAGCTTAGTTACCGGAGGGTTGCGAGATACGCAGTATTTT. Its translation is CASSLVTGGLRDTQYF.

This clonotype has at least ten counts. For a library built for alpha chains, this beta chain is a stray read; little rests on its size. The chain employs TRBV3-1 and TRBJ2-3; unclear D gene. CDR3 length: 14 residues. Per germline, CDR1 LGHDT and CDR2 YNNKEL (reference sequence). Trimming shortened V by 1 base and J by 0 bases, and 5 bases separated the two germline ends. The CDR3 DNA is TGTGCCAGCAGCCAAGGAGGAAGCACAGATACGCAGTATTTT. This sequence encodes CASSQGGSTDTQYF.

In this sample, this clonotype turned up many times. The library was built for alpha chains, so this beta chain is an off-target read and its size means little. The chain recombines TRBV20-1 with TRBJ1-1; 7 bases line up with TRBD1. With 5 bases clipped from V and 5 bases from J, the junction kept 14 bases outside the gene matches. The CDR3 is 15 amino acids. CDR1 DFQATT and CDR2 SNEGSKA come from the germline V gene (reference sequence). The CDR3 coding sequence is TGCAGTGCTTCCGGGGTCAACAGGGGACAAACTGAAGCTTTCTTT. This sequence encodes CSASGVNRGQTEAFF.

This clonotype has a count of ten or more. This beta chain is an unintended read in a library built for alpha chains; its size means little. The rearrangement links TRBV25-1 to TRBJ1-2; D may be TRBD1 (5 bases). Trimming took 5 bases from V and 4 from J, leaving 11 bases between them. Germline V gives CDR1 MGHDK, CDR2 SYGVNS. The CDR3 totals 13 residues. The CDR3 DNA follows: TGTGCCAGCAGTCCCGGGACCTTCTATGGCTACACCTTC. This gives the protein CASSPGTFYGYTF.

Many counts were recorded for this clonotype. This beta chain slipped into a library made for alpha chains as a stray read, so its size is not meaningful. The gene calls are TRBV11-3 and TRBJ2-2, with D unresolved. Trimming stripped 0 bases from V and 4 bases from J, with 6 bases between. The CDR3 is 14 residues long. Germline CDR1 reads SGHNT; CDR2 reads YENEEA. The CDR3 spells CASSLEGSTGELFF. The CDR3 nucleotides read TGTGCCAGCAGCTTAGAGGGTAGCACCGGGGAGCTGTTTTTT.